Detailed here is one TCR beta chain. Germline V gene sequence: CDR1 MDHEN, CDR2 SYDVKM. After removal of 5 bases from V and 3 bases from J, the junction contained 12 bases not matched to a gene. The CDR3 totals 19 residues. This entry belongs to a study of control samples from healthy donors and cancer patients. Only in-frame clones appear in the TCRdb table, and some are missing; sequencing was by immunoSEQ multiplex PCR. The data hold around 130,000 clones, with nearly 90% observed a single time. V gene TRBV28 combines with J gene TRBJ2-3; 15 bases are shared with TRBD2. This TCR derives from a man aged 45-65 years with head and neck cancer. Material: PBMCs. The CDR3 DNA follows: TGTGCCAGCAGTCTCACTGTGGGGGGGACTAGCGGGAGGACAGATACGCAGTATTTT. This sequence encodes CASSLTVGGTSGRTDTQYF.